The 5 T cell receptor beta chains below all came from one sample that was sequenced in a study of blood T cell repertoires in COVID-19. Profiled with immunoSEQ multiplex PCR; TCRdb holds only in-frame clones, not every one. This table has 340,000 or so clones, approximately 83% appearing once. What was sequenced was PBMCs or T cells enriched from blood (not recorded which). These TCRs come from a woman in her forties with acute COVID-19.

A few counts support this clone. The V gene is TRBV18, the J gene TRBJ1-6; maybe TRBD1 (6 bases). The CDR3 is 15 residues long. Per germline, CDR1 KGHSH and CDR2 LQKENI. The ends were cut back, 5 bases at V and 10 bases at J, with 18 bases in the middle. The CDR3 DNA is TGTGCCAGCTCATCTGAGGACAGATCAACATCACCCCTCCACTTT. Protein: CASSSEDRSTSPLHF.

CDR3 in DNA: TGTGCCAGCAGCCACGGGACACAAAACACCGGGGAGCTGTTTTTT. Translation: CASSHGTQNTGELFF. This chain links TRBV3-1 (or the pseudogene TRBV3-2) with TRBJ2-2, with D possibly being TRBD1 (6 bases). Germline-derived CDR1 and CDR2 are LGHDT and YNNKEL (reference sequence). The CDR3 contains 15 residues. V was pared by 3 bases and J by 2 bases, with 10 bases between.

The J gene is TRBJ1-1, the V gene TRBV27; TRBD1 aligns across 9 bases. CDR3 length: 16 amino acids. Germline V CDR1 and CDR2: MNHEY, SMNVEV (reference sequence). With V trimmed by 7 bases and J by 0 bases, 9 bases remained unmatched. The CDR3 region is CASTQRTGAMNTEAFF. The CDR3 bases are TGTGCCAGCACTCAAAGGACAGGGGCCATGAACACTGAAGCTTTCTTT.

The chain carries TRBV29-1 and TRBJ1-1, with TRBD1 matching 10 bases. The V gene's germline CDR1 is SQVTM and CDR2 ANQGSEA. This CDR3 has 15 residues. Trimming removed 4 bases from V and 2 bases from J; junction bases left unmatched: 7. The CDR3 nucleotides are TGCAGCGTTGTGGGACAGGGGACAATAAACACTGAAGCTTTCTTT. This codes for CSVVGQGTINTEAFF.

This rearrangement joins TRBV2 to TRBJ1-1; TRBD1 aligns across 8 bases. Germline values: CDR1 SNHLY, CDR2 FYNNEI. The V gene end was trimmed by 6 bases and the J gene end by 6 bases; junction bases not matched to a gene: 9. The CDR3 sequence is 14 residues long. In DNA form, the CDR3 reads TGTGCCAGCAGGTCGACAGGGGTGGCGGCTGAAGCTTTCTTT. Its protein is CASRSTGVAAEAFF.